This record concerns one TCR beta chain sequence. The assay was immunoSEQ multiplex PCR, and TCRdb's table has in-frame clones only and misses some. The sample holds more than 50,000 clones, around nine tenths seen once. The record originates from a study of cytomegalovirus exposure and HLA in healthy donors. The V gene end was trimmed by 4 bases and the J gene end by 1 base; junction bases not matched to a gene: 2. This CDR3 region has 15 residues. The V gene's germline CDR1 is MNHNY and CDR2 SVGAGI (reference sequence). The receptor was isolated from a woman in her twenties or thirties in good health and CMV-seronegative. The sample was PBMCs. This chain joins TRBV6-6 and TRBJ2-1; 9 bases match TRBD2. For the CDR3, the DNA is TGTGCCAGCAGTTCTAGCGGGATTTCCTACAATGAGCAGTTCTTC. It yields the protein CASSSSGISYNEQFF.